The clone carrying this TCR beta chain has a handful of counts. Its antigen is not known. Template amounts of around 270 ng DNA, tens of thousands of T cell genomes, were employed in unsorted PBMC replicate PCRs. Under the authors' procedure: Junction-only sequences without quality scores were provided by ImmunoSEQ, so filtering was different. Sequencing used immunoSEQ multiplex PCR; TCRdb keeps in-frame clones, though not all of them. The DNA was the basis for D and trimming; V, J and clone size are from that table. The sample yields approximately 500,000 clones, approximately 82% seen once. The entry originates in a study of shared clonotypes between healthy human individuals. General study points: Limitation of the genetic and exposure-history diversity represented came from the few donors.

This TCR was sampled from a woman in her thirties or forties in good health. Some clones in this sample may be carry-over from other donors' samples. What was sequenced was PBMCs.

The CDR3, as DNA: TGTGCCAGCAGTGGTCGGACAGACCAAGAGACCCAGTACTTC. Translation: CASSGRTDQETQYF. This chain joins TRBV2 and TRBJ2-5; TRBD1 might be the D (6 bases). Germline CDR1 and CDR2: SNHLY and FYNNEI. The CDR3 is 14 residues long. V lost 4 bases, J lost 0 bases, and 9 bases lay in between.